A selection of T cell receptor beta chains follows, all from one sample in a study of beta chain features in type 1 diabetes. Using immunoSEQ multiplex PCR, the repertoire was profiled, and TCRdb retains in-frame clones only, with some absent. The sample holds about 140,000 clones, about a tenth seen once. Sample: central memory CD4+ T cells from blood. The receptors come from a woman in her forties in good health. Both conserved end residues are part of each CDR3. Fields, in order: clone size, V gene, CDR3 length, D gene, J gene, CDR3 protein, CDR3 DNA. The D gene is left open where the match is weak. Rows give clone size only sometimes, using once, few, many, or a class for an expanded clone.

>NA|TRBV12-5|14|NA|TRBJ1-6
CASGLHTNKSPLHF
TGTGCTAGTGGTTTACACACCAACAAGTCACCCCTCCACTTT
>few|TRBV2|12|NA|TRBJ2-3
CASSTDTSYEYF
TGTGCCAGCAGTACTGATACGTCTTACGAGTATTTT
>NA|TRBV9|18|TRBD1|TRBJ1-3
CASSSPGQGIRAGNTIYF
TGTGCCAGCAGCTCCCCGGGACAGGGGATCCGGGCTGGAAACACCATATATTTT
>NA|TRBV27|13|NA|TRBJ1-1
CASRPSGGTEAFF
TGTGCCAGCCGGCCCTCCGGGGGCACTGAAGCTTTCTTT
>NA|TRBV2|17|NA|TRBJ1-5
CASSAPLTGVSNQPQHF
TGTGCCAGCAGTGCCCCCTTGACAGGAGTTAGCAATCAGCCCCAGCATTTT
>NA|TRBV6-1|12|NA|TRBJ2-7
CASSANRYEQYF
TGTGCCAGCAGTGCTAACAGATACGAGCAGTACTTC
>many|TRBV7-7|14|TRBD1|TRBJ2-5
CASSSWGQQETQYF
TGTGCTAGCAGCTCGTGGGGACAGCAAGAGACCCAGTACTTC
>few|TRBV5-1|12|TRBD1|TRBJ2-7
CASGDTGGKQYF
TGCGCCAGCGGGGACACAGGGGGCAAGCAGTACTTC
>few|TRBV21-1|14|NA|TRBJ2-1
CASTPDRGDNEQFF
TGTGCCAGCACCCCGGATCGGGGGGACAATGAGCAGTTCTTC
>NA|TRBV18|13|NA|TRBJ1-1
CASSSGHLAEAFF
TGTGCCAGCTCATCGGGACATCTCGCTGAAGCTTTCTTT
>NA|TRBV6-1|13|TRBD1|TRBJ2-7
CASRGDRGREQYF
TGTGCCAGCAGGGGGGACAGGGGGCGCGAGCAGTACTTC
>NA|TRBV29-1|13|TRBD1|TRBJ1-2
CSVEIQGAGGYTF
TGCAGCGTTGAGATACAGGGGGCGGGGGGCTACACCTTC
>NA|TRBV2|14|NA|TRBJ2-7
CASKRDGSAYEQYF
TGTGCCAGCAAACGAGACGGAAGCGCCTACGAGCAGTACTTC
>few|TRBV6-1|15|NA|TRBJ1-3
CASSRERSSGNTIYF
TGTGCCAGCAGTCGGGAAAGGAGCTCTGGAAACACCATATATTTT
>few|TRBV11-2|16|NA|TRBJ2-7
CASSFAKIGHSYEQYF
TGTGCCAGCAGCTTCGCGAAAATTGGACACTCCTACGAGCAGTACTTC
>few|TRBV4-1|20|NA|TRBJ2-4
CASSQVVLSRGTGAKNIQYF
TGCGCCAGCAGCCAAGTAGTTTTGAGTAGGGGAACCGGGGCCAAAAACATTCAGTACTTC
>few|TRBV7-2|13|TRBD1|TRBJ1-1
CASSNPGQTQAFF
TGTGCCAGCAGCAATCCGGGACAGACCCAAGCTTTCTTT
>few|TRBV7-2|16|TRBD1|TRBJ2-1
CASSLSMTGWYNEQFF
TGTGCCAGCAGCTTATCGATGACAGGGTGGTACAATGAGCAGTTCTTC
>NA|TRBV19|14|TRBD1|TRBJ2-7
CASSVGTGSYEQYF
TGTGCCAGTAGTGTGGGGACAGGATCTTACGAGCAGTACTTC
>NA|TRBV7-6|15|TRBD2|TRBJ2-7
CASSLGSGGGYEQYF
TGTGCCAGCAGCTTAGGGAGCGGGGGTGGCTACGAGCAGTACTTC
>few|TRBV2|13|NA|TRBJ1-2
CASSEDRAYGYTF
TGTGCCAGCAGTGAAGACAGGGCCTATGGCTACACCTTC
>NA|TRBV6-6|11|TRBD1|TRBJ2-7
CASGTGGAQYF
TGTGCCAGCGGAACAGGGGGCGCGCAGTACTTC
>NA|TRBV7-2|14|TRBD2|TRBJ2-1
CASSFGLAGAPQFF
TGTGCCAGCAGCTTCGGACTAGCGGGGGCCCCGCAGTTCTTC
>few|TRBV7-9|15|NA|TRBJ2-5
CASRNTGGRSETQYF
TGTGCCAGCAGAAATACGGGGGGCCGGTCAGAGACCCAGTACTTC
>NA|TRBV18|12|NA|TRBJ1-1
CASLGDGTEAFF
TGTGCCAGCTTAGGGGATGGCACTGAAGCTTTCTTT
>few|TRBV5-1|16|NA|TRBJ1-3
CASSPGGSSSGNTIYF
TGCGCCAGCAGCCCGGGGGGCAGCAGCTCTGGAAACACCATATATTTT
>few|TRBV7-2|13|NA|TRBJ1-2
CASSLNRERVTTF
TGTGCCAGCAGCTTAAACAGGGAAAGGGTGACCACCTTC
>few|TRBV7-2|16|NA|TRBJ2-3
CASSFRGVSGTDTQYF
TGTGCCAGCAGCTTCCGCGGGGTGAGCGGCACAGATACGCAGTATTTT
>NA|TRBV7-2|17|NA|TRBJ2-3
CASRGVEGLGVTDTQYF
TGTGCCAGCAGGGGGGTGGAGGGGCTGGGGGTCACAGATACGCAGTATTTT
>NA|TRBV7-2|14|NA|TRBJ1-4
CASSPGQGREKLFF
TGTGCCAGCAGCCCCGGACAAGGGCGTGAAAAACTGTTTTTT
>medium-sized|TRBV7-2|18|TRBD1|TRBJ2-3
CASSLGTGITSRADTQYF
TGTGCCAGCAGCTTAGGGACAGGGATTACCTCCAGGGCAGATACGCAGTATTTT
>NA|TRBV15|14|TRBD1|TRBJ2-7
CATSRDRVSYEQYF
TGTGCCACCAGCCGGGACAGGGTCTCCTACGAGCAGTACTTC
>NA|TRBV5-1|12|NA|TRBJ1-2
CASSSPGTAYTF
TGCGCCAGCAGCTCGCCGGGTACTGCGTACACCTTC